The next 16 T cell receptor beta chains were all read from a single sample in a study of human T cells and chemical hapten exposure. The time point was: patch test 1, 2 weeks after DPC sensitization. The treatment here: therapeutic diphenylcyclopropenone sensitization with weekly scalp DPC. In TCRdb, the RACE reads were re-called with MiXCR into one record per CDR3 protein. The sample carries more than 55,000 distinct CDR3 sequences, 9.8% recorded once. The source was whole blood, collected in connection with sensitization to the hapten diphenylcyclopropenone (DPC). Source of these receptors: a middle-aged woman with alopecia areata. Some clones in this sample may be carry-over from other donors' samples.

This clonotype was observed at least ten times. This CDR3 is CASSLTGDSLFEAFF. The CDR3 region has the DNA TGCGCCAGCAGCTTGACCGGGGACAGCCTATTCGAAGCTTTCTTT. The chain links TRBV5-1 to TRBJ1-1, with 7 positions matching TRBD1. CDR1 is SGHRS and CDR2 is YFSETQ in the germline V gene. The CDR3 runs 15 residues. The V gene end was trimmed by 1 base and the J gene end by 8 bases; junction bases not matched to a gene: 11. The full variable domain, its missing parts supplied by reference TRBV5-1 and TRBJ1-1, is KAGVTQTPRYLIKTRGQQVTLSCSPISGHRSVSWYQQTPGQGLQFLFEYFSETQRNKGNFPGRFSGRQFSNSRSEMNVSTLELGDSALYLCASSLTGDSLFEAFFGQGTRLTVV.

The table lists this clonotype with many counts. J is TRBJ1-5 and V is TRBV29-1; TRBD1 agrees at 10 bases. This CDR3 is 14 amino acids long. CDR1 is SQVTM and CDR2 is ANQGSEA in the germline V gene. Germline trimming cut 4 bases from V and 6 bases from J; bases unmatched to any gene: 6. The DNA of the CDR3 is TGCAGCGTTGCGGACAGGGGGATGGGTCAGCCCCAGCATTTT. Translating gives CSVADRGMGQPQHF.

The sample holds many counts of this clonotype. The chain employs TRBV10-3 and TRBJ2-3, with 10 bases matching TRBD2. CDR3 size: 15 residues. Germline values: CDR1 ENHRY, CDR2 SYGVKD. Losses at the gene ends were 3 bases for V and 4 bases for J; bases not matched to a gene: 4. The CDR3 DNA sequence: TGTGCCATCAGTGAAAGCGGGGGGGCCCCAGATACGCAGTATTTT. As protein: CAISESGGAPDTQYF.

The V call is TRBV7-9, the J call TRBJ2-7; 8 bases map to TRBD1. After removal of 5 bases from V and 3 bases from J, the junction contained 6 bases not matched to a gene. This CDR3 is built from 14 residues. Germline CDR1 and CDR2: SEHNR and FQNEAQ (reference sequence). DNA for the CDR3: TGTGCCAGCAGCCCCCGGACAGGGTACTACGAGCAGTACTTC. The encoded protein is CASSPRTGYYEQYF.

The chain uses TRBV3-1 and TRBJ2-1, with 8 bases fitting TRBD1. This CDR3 is built from 15 residues. Per the germline V gene, CDR1 is LGHDT and CDR2 is YNNKEL (reference sequence). V lost 4 bases and J lost 9; bases outside the gene matches: 11. The CDR3 reads CASSPGQAPRGEQFF. For the CDR3, the DNA is TGTGCCAGCAGCCCGGGACAGGCCCCGAGGGGTGAGCAGTTCTTC.

As concerns this clonotype: This could be a read error, since a much larger clone is one nucleotide away. This rearrangement joins TRBV4-3 to TRBJ1-2; 9 bases match TRBD1. Germline CDR1 and CDR2: LGHNA and YSLEER. There are 16 residues in the CDR3. CDR3 sequence: CASCQEPGQGVYGYTF. The CDR3, as DNA: TGCGCCAGCTGCCAAGAACCGGGACAGGGAGTCTATGGCTACACCTTC.

Only a few counts were recorded for this clonotype. The chain joins TRBV7-8 to TRBJ2-2, with TRBD2 identical over 11 bases. This CDR3 has 17 residues. Germline V lookup: CDR1 SGHVS, CDR2 FQNEAQ. Trimming cost V 5 bases and J 5 bases; bases outside gene matches: 10. The CDR3 reads CASSPGTSGPWTGELFF. In DNA, the CDR3 is TGTGCCAGCAGCCCGGGGACTAGCGGACCCTGGACCGGGGAGCTGTTTTTT.

This clonotype appeared many times. V and J are TRBV6-1 and TRBJ1-5; maybe TRBD1 (5 bases). Trimming shortened V by 3 bases and J by 7 bases, and 13 bases separated the two germline ends. The CDR3 length is 14 residues. CDR1 is MNHNS, CDR2 SASEGT, per germline. The CDR3 protein is CASSDPGGGQPQHF. The CDR3 DNA is TGTGCCAGCAGTGATCCCGGGGGAGGGCAGCCCCAGCATTTT.

This clonotype appeared many times. The chain joins TRBV4-1 to TRBJ1-1; TRBD1 might be the D (6 bases). V was cut by 1 base and J by 0 bases, with 18 bases left in between. The germline V gene encodes CDR1 MGHRA and CDR2 YSYEKL. The CDR3 loop spans 18 amino acids. The CDR3 loop is CASSQATGRWAMNTEAFF. As DNA, the CDR3 is TGCGCCAGCAGCCAAGCTACAGGGAGGTGGGCGATGAACACTGAAGCTTTCTTT.

There are many counts of this clonotype. The V call is TRBV7-9, the J call TRBJ1-4; maybe TRBD1 (5 bases). This CDR3 is 15 amino acids long. The germline CDR1 and CDR2 sequences are SEHNR and FQNEAQ (reference sequence). The V gene lost 1 base and the J gene lost 6 bases, with 12 bases spanning the gap. In DNA form, the CDR3 reads TGTGCCAGCAGCTTAGGGGACGTTAATCATGAAAAACTGTTTTTT. Translated: CASSLGDVNHEKLFF. Variable domain in full (rest from reference TRBV7-9 and TRBJ1-4): DTGVSQNPRHKITKRGQNVTFRCDPISEHNRLYWYRQTLGQGPEFLTYFQNEAQLEKSRLLSDRFSAERPKGSFSTLEIQRTEQGDSAMYLCASSLGDVNHEKLFFGSGTQLSVL.

This clonotype was seen repeatedly, ten times or more. This sequence joins TRBV9 and TRBJ1-1; TRBD1 agrees at 8 bases. Trimming at V came to 3 bases and at J to 3 bases, leaving 13 bases not matched to a gene. The germline CDR1 and CDR2 sequences are SGDLS and YYNGEE. The CDR3 sequence is 17 residues long. DNA for the CDR3: TGTGCCAGCAGCGCAGGTGGAACAGGGGGTGTTGACACTGAAGCTTTCTTT. Protein sequence: CASSAGGTGGVDTEAFF.

This clonotype appeared many times. The chain combines TRBV6-1 with TRBJ2-1, with a possible D match to TRBD2 (6 bases). The CDR3 extends over 15 amino acids. Between the trimmed V and J ends, which lost 4 bases and 4 bases, there was a span of 14 bases. Germline-derived CDR1 and CDR2 are MNHNS and SASEGT. In DNA form, the CDR3 reads TGTGCCAGCAGTGGATCACTAGCAGCATACAATGAGCAGTTCTTC. Encoded protein: CASSGSLAAYNEQFF.

The chain employs TRBV6-2 or TRBV6-3 and TRBJ2-7; the match to TRBD1 covers 8 bases. The CDR3 totals 15 residues. Germline V gene sequence: CDR1 MNHEY, CDR2 SVGEGT. V lost 8 bases to trimming and J lost 3 bases; unmatched junction nucleotides: 12. The CDR3 loop reads CASLSIGTGSYEQYF. The CDR3 DNA is TGTGCCAGCCTTTCAATCGGGACAGGAAGCTACGAGCAGTACTTC.

J is TRBJ1-3 and V is TRBV13; unclear D gene. Germline loops: CDR1 PRHDT, CDR2 FYEKMQ (reference sequence). The V end was cut by 1 base, the J end by 2 bases, with 6 bases between. This CDR3 has 14 amino acids. CDR3 sequence: CASSLVPTGNTIYF. CDR3 nucleotide sequence: TGTGCCAGCAGCTTAGTCCCGACTGGAAACACCATATATTTT.

This clonotype was seen at least ten times. The V gene is TRBV7-6, the J gene TRBJ1-1; D remains unclear. The CDR3 consists of 14 residues. V dropped 4 bases and J dropped 3 bases, with 12 bases sitting between them. The germline CDR1 and CDR2 sequences are SGHVS and FNYEAQ. The CDR3 sequence: CASSSSGRDTEAFF. The DNA for the CDR3 is TGTGCCAGCAGCTCCTCGGGTCGCGACACTGAAGCTTTCTTT. Full variable domain (remainder filled in from reference TRBV7-6 and TRBJ1-1): GAGVSQSPRYKVTKRGQDVALRCDPISGHVSLYWYRQALGQGPEFLTYFNYEAQQDKSGLPNDRFSAERPEGSISTLTIQRTEQRDSAMYRCASSSSGRDTEAFFGQGTRLTVV.

V usage is TRBV28 and J usage is TRBJ2-3; 16 bases line up with TRBD2. The CDR3 has 17 residues. Trimming took 8 bases from V and 5 from J; bases not matched to a gene: 10. The V gene's germline CDR1 is MDHEN and CDR2 SYDVKM. The DNA for the CDR3 is TGTGCCAGCCATCCCGGGACTAGCGGGAGGGCCAGAGATACGCAGTATTTT. This codes for CASHPGTSGRARDTQYF.